This T cell receptor beta chain was sequenced during a study of cytomegalovirus exposure and HLA in healthy donors. PCR amplification relied on 60 Vbeta primers (plus 13 Jbeta primers). This table comes from immunoSEQ multiplex PCR, and its TCRdb copy is limited to in-frame clones, with some not included. The sample yields approximately 190,000 clones, 75% to 85% seen once. This clone was seen a few times. Germline values: CDR1 SGHTA, CDR2 FQGNSA. Trimming pared 5 bases from V and 7 bases from J, leaving 12 bases between. The CDR3 extends over 12 amino acids. The TCR sequence derives from a young woman in good health and CMV-seropositive. The material sequenced was PBMCs. The gene calls are TRBV7-2 and TRBJ2-7; D perhaps matches TRBD1 (6 bases). CDR3 sequence: CASSPNREEQYF. CDR3 nucleotides: TGTGCCAGCAGCCCAAACAGGGAGGAGCAGTACTTC. Full variable domain (outside the CDR3, taken from reference TRBV7-2 and TRBJ2-7): GAGVSQSPSNKVTEKGKDVELRCDPISGHTALYWYRQSLGQGLEFLIYFQGNSAPDKSGLPSDRFSAERTGGSVSTLTIQRTQQEDSAVYLCASSPNREEQYFGPGTRLTVT.